These 22 T cell receptor beta chains originate from one sample sequenced in a study of cytomegalovirus exposure and HLA in healthy donors. It was with 60 Vbeta and 13 Jbeta primers that the PCR ran. TCRdb keeps only in-frame clones here, not all; method: immunoSEQ multiplex PCR. The sample includes about 140,000 clones, around 57% of them seen just once. Sequencing was carried out using PBMCs. All receptors derive from a male donor in good health and CMV-seronegative.

The gene calls are TRBV7-6 and TRBJ1-3, with TRBD1 matching 10 bases. With 5 bases clipped from V and 2 bases from J, the junction kept 6 bases outside the gene matches. In germline, CDR1 is SGHVS, CDR2 FNYEAQ. The length of the CDR3 is 16 residues. The CDR3 sequence is CASSPTGGDPGNTIYF. CDR3 bases: TGTGCCAGCAGCCCGACAGGGGGCGACCCTGGAAACACCATATATTTT.

This sequence joins TRBV19 and TRBJ2-3, with D maybe TRBD1 (5 bases). From germline, CDR1 is LNHDA and CDR2 SQIVND (reference sequence). The CDR3 loop spans 15 amino acids. Between the trimmed V and J ends, which lost 5 bases and 7 bases, there was a span of 19 bases. CDR3: CASSSAGQGVNTQYF. The CDR3, as DNA: TGTGCCAGTAGTTCCGCTGGGCAGGGCGTGAATACGCAGTATTTT.

This clone was picked up a small number of times. V is TRBV20-1 and J is TRBJ2-1; D is uncertain. Germline-derived CDR1 and CDR2 are DFQATT and SNEGSKA (reference sequence). The length of the CDR3 is 11 residues. V was shortened by 5 bases and J by 8 bases, with 10 bases between the two germline ends. DNA for the CDR3: TGCAGTGCTCCCCTTTATGATGAGCAGTTCTTC. Translated: CSAPLYDEQFF.

The table lists this clone with a few counts. The CDR3 protein is CASSLGGGAYNEQFF. For the CDR3, the DNA is TGTGCCAGCAGCTTAGGCGGGGGGGCCTACAATGAGCAGTTCTTC. The chain links TRBV7-7 to TRBJ2-1; TRBD2 matches 9 bases. Trimming cost V 1 base and J 2 bases; bases outside gene matches: 0. The CDR3 sequence is 15 residues long. Per the germline V gene, CDR1 is SSHAT and CDR2 is FNYEAQ (reference sequence).

This clone has only a few counts. The V call is TRBV28, the J call TRBJ1-2, with D perhaps TRBD1 (6 bases). Germline V lookup: CDR1 MDHEN, CDR2 SYDVKM. The CDR3 loop spans 13 amino acids. The ends were cut back, 11 bases at V and 1 base at J, with 14 bases in the middle. CDR3 sequence: CAARGADNYGYTF. Here the CDR3 DNA reads TGTGCCGCCCGGGGGGCCGATAACTATGGCTACACCTTC.

This clone was seen a few times. The chain links TRBV15 to TRBJ2-7; D perhaps matches TRBD1 (5 bases). The germline gives CDR1 LNHNV, CDR2 YYDKDF (reference sequence). This CDR3 is 15 amino acids long. Between the trimmed V and J ends, which lost 3 bases and 2 bases, there was a span of 14 bases. The chain's CDR3 is CATSSAVSGPYEQYF. Here the CDR3 DNA reads TGTGCCACCAGCAGTGCCGTTTCAGGGCCCTACGAGCAGTACTTC.

This rearrangement joins TRBV7-6 to TRBJ1-6; no clear D gene. The germline V gene encodes CDR1 SGHVS and CDR2 FNYEAQ. The length of the CDR3 is 16 residues. V was pared by 1 base and J by 9 bases, with 16 bases between. This CDR3 reads CASSLVDPTEGSPLHF. The CDR3 DNA reads TGTGCCAGCAGCTTAGTTGACCCAACCGAGGGTTCACCCCTCCACTTT.

The sample holds one count of this clone. The chain is built from TRBV6-1 and TRBJ2-5; TRBD2 agrees at 8 bases. The J call is in doubt because the DNA end fits TRBJ2-7 better. Germline CDR1 is MNHNS and CDR2 is SASEGT. This CDR3 is built from 15 residues. This chain's CDR3 is CASSERSGGSYEQYF. The DNA of the CDR3 is TGTGCCAGCAGTGAACGAAGCGGGGGTTCCTACGAGCAGTACTTC.

The chain carries TRBV5-6 and TRBJ2-1; tentative D call: TRBD2 (6 bases). This CDR3 comprises 15 residues. Trimming left V 7 bases short and J 0 bases short, with 14 bases between. In germline, CDR1 is SGHDT, CDR2 YYEEEE. CDR3 sequence: CASGGLADSYNEQFF. The DNA for the CDR3 is TGTGCCAGCGGGGGGTTGGCGGACTCCTACAATGAGCAGTTCTTC.

The chain is built from TRBV7-9 and TRBJ2-1; TRBD1 might be the D (6 bases). The V and J ends lost 1 base and 0 bases respectively, with 16 bases between them. The germline V gene encodes CDR1 SEHNR and CDR2 FQNEAQ (reference sequence). This CDR3 is 18 amino acids long. CDR3 in amino acids: CASSLDLKQGSSYNEQFF. In DNA, the CDR3 is TGTGCCAGCAGCTTAGACTTAAAACAGGGTAGCTCCTACAATGAGCAGTTCTTC.

This clone was seen more than once but under ten times. This chain connects TRBV6-5 to TRBJ2-7, with a weak D call TRBD1 (6 bases). Germline-derived CDR1 and CDR2 are MNHEY and SVGAGI. V was trimmed by 4 bases and J by 2 bases, leaving 9 bases between them. The CDR3 contains 13 residues. This chain's CDR3 is CASSSGHPYEQYF. The CDR3 DNA sequence: TGTGCCAGCAGTTCGGGACATCCCTACGAGCAGTACTTC.

This chain connects TRBV7-3 to TRBJ1-2, with a weak D call TRBD1 (6 bases). The CDR3 contains 13 residues. Germline assignment: CDR1 SGHTA and CDR2 FQGTGA. The V end was cut by 3 bases, the J end by 8 bases, with 13 bases between. CDR3: CASSFRGGGGYTF. In nucleotides, the CDR3 is TGTGCCAGCAGCTTCCGGGGGGGCGGAGGCTACACCTTC.

The chain combines TRBV19 with TRBJ2-5, with D perhaps TRBD2 (5 bases). The germline V gene encodes CDR1 LNHDA and CDR2 SQIVND (reference sequence). Deletions cut 5 bases from V and 1 base from J, with 8 bases between. The CDR3 has 13 residues. Here the CDR3 DNA reads TGTGCCAGTAGTTCCGGGATCCAAGAGACCCAGTACTTC. Amino acids: CASSSGIQETQYF.

The table lists this clone with a few counts. This chain links TRBV28 with TRBJ2-2; 16 positions match TRBD2. The CDR3 has 17 residues. Germline V CDR1 and CDR2: MDHEN, SYDVKM. The junction had 1 base not matched to a gene; V was cut back by 0 bases and J by 6 bases. CDR3 bases: TGTGCCAGCAGTTTATGGGGACTAGCGGGGGGGCCCGGGGAGCTGTTTTTT. Encoded protein: CASSLWGLAGGPGELFF.

This clone was counted only a few times. The rearrangement links TRBV7-2 to TRBJ2-3; TRBD2 is a possible D gene (5 bases). V was cut by 4 bases and J by 1 base, with 12 bases left in between. Germline V lookup: CDR1 SGHTA, CDR2 FQGNSA. The CDR3 has 15 amino acids. The CDR3 loop reads CASSSDFWGTDTQYF. The CDR3, as DNA: TGTGCCAGCAGCTCGGACTTTTGGGGCACAGATACGCAGTATTTT.

V is TRBV7-3 and J is TRBJ1-1, with TRBD1 identical over 7 bases. J lost 8 bases, V lost 5 bases, and 8 bases had no gene match. Germline lookup yields CDR1 SGHTA and CDR2 FQGTGA. This CDR3 has 13 amino acids. CDR3 region: CASSEGQIPEAFF. In nucleotides, the CDR3 is TGTGCCAGCAGCGAGGGACAGATCCCCGAAGCTTTCTTT.

There are a few counts of this clone. The chain joins TRBV19 to TRBJ2-2; 7 nucleotides line up with TRBD1. The V segment lost 5 bases and the J segment 6 bases; nucleotides outside the gene matches: 6. The CDR3 consists of 14 residues. Germline V gene sequence: CDR1 LNHDA, CDR2 SQIVND (reference sequence). The CDR3 reads CASSFTQGAGELFF. CDR3 bases: TGTGCCAGTAGTTTCACTCAGGGGGCCGGGGAGCTGTTTTTT.

This chain uses TRBV19 with TRBJ1-5, with D maybe TRBD1 (5 bases). The ends were cut back, 7 bases at V and 0 bases at J, with 16 bases in the middle. Looked up from germline, CDR1 is LNHDA and CDR2 is SQIVND (reference sequence). There are 16 residues in the CDR3. The CDR3 loop reads CASKGQGPYSNQPQHF. As DNA, the CDR3 is TGTGCCAGTAAGGGGCAGGGTCCCTATAGCAATCAGCCCCAGCATTTT. Variable domain in full (rest from reference TRBV19 and TRBJ1-5): DGGITQSPKYLFRKEGQNVTLSCEQNLNHDAMYWYRQDPGQGLRLIYYSQIVNDFQKGDIAEGYSVSREKKESFPLTVTSAQKNPTAFYLCASKGQGPYSNQPQHFGDGTRLSIL.

This rearrangement joins TRBV29-1 to TRBJ2-3; 7 bases are shared with TRBD2. This CDR3 is built from 14 residues. Germline assignment: CDR1 SQVTM and CDR2 ANQGSEA. J gave up 4 bases and V 3 bases, and 7 bases lay outside the gene matches. This CDR3 is CSVESSGMPDTQYF. The DNA of the CDR3 is TGCAGCGTTGAGTCTAGCGGAATGCCAGATACGCAGTATTTT.

V is TRBV19 and J is TRBJ2-5; D is possibly TRBD2 (5 bases). Germline V gives CDR1 LNHDA, CDR2 SQIVND (reference sequence). This CDR3 region has 14 residues. V gave up 1 base and J gave up 2 bases, with 8 bases separating them. CDR3 in DNA: TGTGCCAGTAGTATAGCGGGGATACAAGAGACCCAGTACTTC. It codes for CASSIAGIQETQYF.

The table lists this clone with a few counts. The gene calls are TRBV25-1 and TRBJ2-7; tentatively, D is TRBD1 (6 bases). Germline values: CDR1 MGHDK, CDR2 SYGVNS. CDR3 length: 14 residues. Trimming shortened V by 3 bases and J by 2 bases, and 11 bases separated the two germline ends. CDR3 nucleotide sequence: TGTGCCAGCAGTGACGTTACAGGGACCTACGAGCAGTACTTC. It encodes CASSDVTGTYEQYF.

A few counts support this clone. J is TRBJ2-5 and V is TRBV2, with 12 bases that match TRBD2. The CDR3 has 18 residues. With V trimmed by 4 bases and J by 2 bases, 11 bases remained unmatched. Per germline, CDR1 SNHLY and CDR2 FYNNEI. The DNA of the CDR3 is TGTGCCAGCAGTGCATTGACTCGCACTAGCGGGGGGCAAGAGACCCAGTACTTC. Translated: CASSALTRTSGGQETQYF.